The 16 T cell receptor beta chains in this list originate from one sample, sequenced in a study of Ad26.COV2.S vaccination and SARS-CoV-2 variants. Sequencing used immunoSEQ multiplex PCR; TCRdb keeps in-frame clones, though not all of them. The table shows about 440,000 clones, with around nine tenths occurring only once. Treatment given: approximately 18 received Ad26.COV2.S at low or high dose, single or two shots; 5 received placebo; per-sample allocation not given. Day 63 after the first injection of vaccine or placebo was the sampling time. The sequences come from peripheral blood, collected in a trial of Ad26.COV2.S vaccine versus placebo. These receptors came from a person between 18 and 60 years old who received the Ad26.COV2.S COVID-19 vaccine or a placebo.

The V call is TRBV28, the J call TRBJ2-3; 10 bases align to TRBD1. V lost 6 bases to trimming and J lost 3 bases; unmatched junction nucleotides: 3. Germline V gene sequence: CDR1 MDHEN, CDR2 SYDVKM. The CDR3 loop spans 14 amino acids. For the CDR3, the DNA is TGTGCCAGCAGCCCGGGACAGGGGACAGATACGCAGTATTTT. Translation: CASSPGQGTDTQYF.

The chain recombines TRBV19 with TRBJ1-1, with D possibly TRBD1 on 6 matching bases. This CDR3 has 14 residues. Trimming cost V 5 bases and J 4 bases, with 14 bases left between them. Germline V gives CDR1 LNHDA, CDR2 SQIVND (reference sequence). The CDR3, as DNA: TGTGCCAGTAGTTCGGGGGGCCTGGGCACTGAAGCTTTCTTT. Translation: CASSSGGLGTEAFF.

The V call is TRBV29-1, the J call TRBJ1-1; D may be TRBD1 (6 bases). The ends were cut back, 2 bases at V and 5 bases at J, with 12 bases in the middle. CDR3 size: 13 residues. Germline V CDR1 and CDR2: SQVTM, ANQGSEA. Here the CDR3 DNA reads TGCAGCGTTGAACAGGGGCCGGGGACTGAAGCTTTCTTT. This gives the protein CSVEQGPGTEAFF.

The chain carries TRBV6-5 and TRBJ2-1, with 16 bases fitting TRBD2. The CDR3 runs to 15 residues. CDR1 and CDR2 (germline): MNHEY, SVGAGI. V gave up 6 bases and J gave up 9 bases; unmatched junction bases: 5. In DNA form, the CDR3 reads TGTGCCAGCAGCAAGGGGACTAGCGGGAGGGGTGAGCAGTTCTTC. Translated: CASSKGTSGRGEQFF.

The genes are TRBV18 and TRBJ1-1; TRBD1 aligns across 11 bases. CDR1 is KGHSH, CDR2 LQKENI, per germline. The junction had 1 base not matched to a gene; V was cut back by 4 bases and J by 6 bases. CDR3 length equals 13 residues. The CDR3 spells CASSLDRGPEAFF. CDR3 in DNA: TGTGCCAGCTCACTGGACAGGGGGCCTGAAGCTTTCTTT.

This chain links TRBV18 with TRBJ2-6, with TRBD1 identical over 12 bases. Unmatched junction bases numbered 12, after V lost 2 bases and J lost 4 bases. CDR3 length: 20 residues. Germline assignment: CDR1 KGHSH and CDR2 LQKENI. In nucleotides, the CDR3 is TGTGCCAGCTCACCAACCCTTCTGGGACAGGGGGCGCCCGGGGCCAACGTCCTGACTTTC. It is translated as CASSPTLLGQGAPGANVLTF.

This clone was counted a few times. The DNA for the CDR3 is TGCGCCAGCAGCCCGATGACCTTGCCTTCACCCCTCCACTTT. Encoded protein: CASSPMTLPSPLHF. The chain employs TRBV5-1 and TRBJ1-6; no clear D. CDR3 size: 14 residues. Germline V gene data show CDR1 as SGHRS and CDR2 as YFSETQ. Deletions cut 4 bases from V and 9 bases from J, with 14 bases between.

The J gene is TRBJ2-2, the V gene TRBV19; D not resolved. The CDR3 sequence is 12 residues long. Germline values: CDR1 LNHDA, CDR2 SQIVND (reference sequence). In nucleotides, the CDR3 is TGTGCGGAGAGATCAAACACCGGGGAGCTGTTTTTT. Translation: CAERSNTGELFF. Using reference TRBV19 and TRBJ2-2 for the parts outside the CDR3, the full variable domain is DGGITQSPKYLFRKEGQNVTLSCEQNLNHDAMYWYRQDPGQGLRLIYYSQIVNDFQKGDIAEGYSVSREKKESFPLTVTSAQKNPTAFYLCAERSNTGELFFGEGSRLTVL.

The chain uses TRBV4-2 and TRBJ2-7; D is uncertain. The CDR3 sequence is 13 residues long. From germline, CDR1 is LGHNA and CDR2 YNFKEQ. V lost 1 base and J 2 bases, leaving 6 bases between the germline ends. In nucleotides, the CDR3 is TGTGCCAGCAGCCAAGCAAGGACCTACGAGCAGTACTTC. This gives the protein CASSQARTYEQYF.

V usage is TRBV9 and J usage is TRBJ1-2; 8 positions match TRBD1. With 3 bases clipped from V and 4 bases from J, the junction kept 5 bases outside the gene matches. CDR1 is SGDLS, CDR2 YYNGEE, per germline. The length of the CDR3 is 14 residues. For the CDR3, the DNA is TGTGCCAGCAGCGCCGGACAGGGCTCCTATGGCTACACCTTC. Its protein product is CASSAGQGSYGYTF.

Remarks on this clone: Different DNA sequences within this sample yield the same CDR3. This chain links TRBV9 with TRBJ2-3; no reliable D call. The CDR3 length is 15 residues. The V end lost 0 bases, the J end lost 2 bases, and 10 bases lay between the germline ends. The germline CDR1 and CDR2 sequences are SGDLS and YYNGEE. CDR3 residues: CASSVVGGSTDTQYF. CDR3 DNA sequence: TGTGCCAGCAGCGTAGTTGGCGGTTCCACAGATACGCAGTATTTT.

This chain joins TRBV28 and TRBJ2-7, with D hard to call. The CDR3 length is 14 residues. CDR1 and CDR2 from the germline V gene are MDHEN and SYDVKM. Trimming left V 2 bases short and J 2 bases short, with 10 bases between. The CDR3 loop is CASSLLVPPYEQYF. Written as DNA, the CDR3 is TGTGCCAGCAGTTTACTGGTCCCCCCCTACGAGCAGTACTTC. Full variable domain (remainder filled in from reference TRBV28 and TRBJ2-7): DVKVTQSSRYLVKRTGEKVFLECVQDMDHENMFWYRQDPGLGLRLIYFSYDVKMKEKGDIPEGYSVSREKKERFSLILESASTNQTSMYLCASSLLVPPYEQYFGPGTRLTVT.

This clone was detected once. V and J are TRBV7-2 and TRBJ1-2; D is unresolved. Germline-derived CDR1 and CDR2 are SGHTA and FQGNSA. The CDR3 length is 14 residues. V was shortened by 5 bases and J by 6 bases, with 16 bases between the two germline ends. CDR3 residues: CASSILGPGHGYTF. The CDR3 coding sequence is TGTGCCAGCAGCATCCTCGGCCCTGGACATGGCTACACCTTC.

The rearrangement joins TRBV28 to TRBJ1-5; D perhaps matches TRBD1 (6 bases). V was cut by 4 bases and J by 8 bases, with 15 bases left in between. Germline CDR1 is MDHEN and CDR2 is SYDVKM. This CDR3 spans 14 amino acids. DNA for the CDR3: TGTGCCAGCAGTTCACAGGGACGGCCCGAGCCCCAGCATTTT. Protein: CASSSQGRPEPQHF.

The chain recombines TRBV2 with TRBJ1-5, with unresolved D. The CDR3 is 14 amino acids. V lost 2 bases and J 9 bases, leaving 14 bases between the germline ends. Germline V gene lookup returns CDR1 SNHLY and CDR2 FYNNEI. The CDR3 region has the DNA TGTGCCAGCAGTGAATCGACTGCCTGGGCGCCCCAGCATTTT. It encodes CASSESTAWAPQHF.

This chain uses TRBV30 with TRBJ2-7, with D unclear. V was cut by 2 bases and J by 6 bases, with 14 bases left in between. Looked up from germline, CDR1 is GTSNPN and CDR2 is SVGIG (reference sequence). The CDR3 totals 13 residues. CDR3 in DNA: TGTGCCTGGAGTTTCTACGGCGGAACCGAGCAGTACTTC. Translation gives CAWSFYGGTEQYF.